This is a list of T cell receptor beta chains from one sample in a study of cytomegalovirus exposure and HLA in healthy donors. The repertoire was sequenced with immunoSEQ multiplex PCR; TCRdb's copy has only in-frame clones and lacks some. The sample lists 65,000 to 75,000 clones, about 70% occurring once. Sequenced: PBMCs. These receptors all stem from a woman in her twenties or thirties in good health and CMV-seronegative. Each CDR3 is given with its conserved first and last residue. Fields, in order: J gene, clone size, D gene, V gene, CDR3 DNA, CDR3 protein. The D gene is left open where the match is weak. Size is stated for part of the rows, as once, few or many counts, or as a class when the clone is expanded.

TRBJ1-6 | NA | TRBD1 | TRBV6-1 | TGTGCCATTGGACAGGGGGCAAGCAATTCACCCCTCCACTTT | CAIGQGASNSPLHF
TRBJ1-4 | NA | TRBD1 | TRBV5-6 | TGTGCCAGCAGTCTGGACAGGGGGGAAAAACTGTTTTTT | CASSLDRGEKLFF
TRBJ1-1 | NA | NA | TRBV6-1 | TGTGCCAGCAGAGAACAGGGACACCTGAACACTGAAGCTTTCTTT | CASREQGHLNTEAFF
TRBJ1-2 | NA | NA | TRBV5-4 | TGTGCCAGCAGCTTCAGGGATTATAACTATGGCTACACCTTC | CASSFRDYNYGYTF
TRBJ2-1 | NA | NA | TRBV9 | TGTGCCAGCAGCGTAGGGTTGGGCGGGAAGCATTACAATGAGCAGTTCTTC | CASSVGLGGKHYNEQFF
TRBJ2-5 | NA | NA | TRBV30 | TGTGCCTGGAGTCCCTCAGGGGTGCAAGAGACCCAGTACTTC | CAWSPSGVQETQYF
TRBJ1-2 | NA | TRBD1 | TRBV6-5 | TGTGCCAGCAGCCGGACAGGTAGATATGGCTACACCTTC | CASSRTGRYGYTF
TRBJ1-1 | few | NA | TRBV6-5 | TGTGCCAGCAGTTACCAGTCAGGGAGGGTGGGTAAACGCTTCTTT | CASSYQSGRVGKRFF
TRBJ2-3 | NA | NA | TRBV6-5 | TGTGCCAGCAGTTATGGGGGCCCGGCAGATACGCAGTATTTT | CASSYGGPADTQYF
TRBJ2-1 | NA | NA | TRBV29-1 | TGCAGCTCCCTAGTTAATGAGCAGTTCTTC | CSSLVNEQFF
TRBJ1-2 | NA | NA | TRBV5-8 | TGTGCCAGCAGCTTGGGTCTGATAACAAACTATGGCTACACCTTC | CASSLGLITNYGYTF
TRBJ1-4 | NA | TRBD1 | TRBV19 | TGTGCCAGTATCCGGACAGGCGATGAAAAACTGTTTTTT | CASIRTGDEKLFF
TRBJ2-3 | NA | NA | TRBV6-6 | TGTGCCAGCAGACGCTCAGGGGCGCGGACAGATACGCAGTATTTT | CASRRSGARTDTQYF
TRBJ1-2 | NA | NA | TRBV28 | TGTGCCAGCAGCTGGGGGGTGAGGAACTATGGCTACACCTTC | CASSWGVRNYGYTF
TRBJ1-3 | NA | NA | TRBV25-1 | TGTGCCAGCAGCAGACAACTCTCTGGAAACACCATATATTTT | CASSRQLSGNTIYF
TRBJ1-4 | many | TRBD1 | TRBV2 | TGTGCCAGCAGAAACAGGGGTGGGGCAACTAATGAAAAACTGTTTTTT | CASRNRGGATNEKLFF